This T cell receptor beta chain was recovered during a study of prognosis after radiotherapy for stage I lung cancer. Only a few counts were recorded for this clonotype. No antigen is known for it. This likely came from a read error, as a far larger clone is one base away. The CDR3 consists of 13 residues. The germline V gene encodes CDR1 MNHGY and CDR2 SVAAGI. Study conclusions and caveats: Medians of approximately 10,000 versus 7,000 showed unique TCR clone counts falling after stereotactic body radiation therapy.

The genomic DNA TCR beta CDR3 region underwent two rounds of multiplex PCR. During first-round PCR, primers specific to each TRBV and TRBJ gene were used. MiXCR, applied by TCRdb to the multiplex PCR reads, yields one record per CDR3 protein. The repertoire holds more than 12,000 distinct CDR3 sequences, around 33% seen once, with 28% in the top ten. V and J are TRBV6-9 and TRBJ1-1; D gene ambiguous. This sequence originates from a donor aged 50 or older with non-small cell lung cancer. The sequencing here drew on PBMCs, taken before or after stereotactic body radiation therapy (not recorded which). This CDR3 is CASSYRGNTEASF. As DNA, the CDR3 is TGTGCCAGCAGTTACCGTGGGAACACTGAAGCTTCCTTT.